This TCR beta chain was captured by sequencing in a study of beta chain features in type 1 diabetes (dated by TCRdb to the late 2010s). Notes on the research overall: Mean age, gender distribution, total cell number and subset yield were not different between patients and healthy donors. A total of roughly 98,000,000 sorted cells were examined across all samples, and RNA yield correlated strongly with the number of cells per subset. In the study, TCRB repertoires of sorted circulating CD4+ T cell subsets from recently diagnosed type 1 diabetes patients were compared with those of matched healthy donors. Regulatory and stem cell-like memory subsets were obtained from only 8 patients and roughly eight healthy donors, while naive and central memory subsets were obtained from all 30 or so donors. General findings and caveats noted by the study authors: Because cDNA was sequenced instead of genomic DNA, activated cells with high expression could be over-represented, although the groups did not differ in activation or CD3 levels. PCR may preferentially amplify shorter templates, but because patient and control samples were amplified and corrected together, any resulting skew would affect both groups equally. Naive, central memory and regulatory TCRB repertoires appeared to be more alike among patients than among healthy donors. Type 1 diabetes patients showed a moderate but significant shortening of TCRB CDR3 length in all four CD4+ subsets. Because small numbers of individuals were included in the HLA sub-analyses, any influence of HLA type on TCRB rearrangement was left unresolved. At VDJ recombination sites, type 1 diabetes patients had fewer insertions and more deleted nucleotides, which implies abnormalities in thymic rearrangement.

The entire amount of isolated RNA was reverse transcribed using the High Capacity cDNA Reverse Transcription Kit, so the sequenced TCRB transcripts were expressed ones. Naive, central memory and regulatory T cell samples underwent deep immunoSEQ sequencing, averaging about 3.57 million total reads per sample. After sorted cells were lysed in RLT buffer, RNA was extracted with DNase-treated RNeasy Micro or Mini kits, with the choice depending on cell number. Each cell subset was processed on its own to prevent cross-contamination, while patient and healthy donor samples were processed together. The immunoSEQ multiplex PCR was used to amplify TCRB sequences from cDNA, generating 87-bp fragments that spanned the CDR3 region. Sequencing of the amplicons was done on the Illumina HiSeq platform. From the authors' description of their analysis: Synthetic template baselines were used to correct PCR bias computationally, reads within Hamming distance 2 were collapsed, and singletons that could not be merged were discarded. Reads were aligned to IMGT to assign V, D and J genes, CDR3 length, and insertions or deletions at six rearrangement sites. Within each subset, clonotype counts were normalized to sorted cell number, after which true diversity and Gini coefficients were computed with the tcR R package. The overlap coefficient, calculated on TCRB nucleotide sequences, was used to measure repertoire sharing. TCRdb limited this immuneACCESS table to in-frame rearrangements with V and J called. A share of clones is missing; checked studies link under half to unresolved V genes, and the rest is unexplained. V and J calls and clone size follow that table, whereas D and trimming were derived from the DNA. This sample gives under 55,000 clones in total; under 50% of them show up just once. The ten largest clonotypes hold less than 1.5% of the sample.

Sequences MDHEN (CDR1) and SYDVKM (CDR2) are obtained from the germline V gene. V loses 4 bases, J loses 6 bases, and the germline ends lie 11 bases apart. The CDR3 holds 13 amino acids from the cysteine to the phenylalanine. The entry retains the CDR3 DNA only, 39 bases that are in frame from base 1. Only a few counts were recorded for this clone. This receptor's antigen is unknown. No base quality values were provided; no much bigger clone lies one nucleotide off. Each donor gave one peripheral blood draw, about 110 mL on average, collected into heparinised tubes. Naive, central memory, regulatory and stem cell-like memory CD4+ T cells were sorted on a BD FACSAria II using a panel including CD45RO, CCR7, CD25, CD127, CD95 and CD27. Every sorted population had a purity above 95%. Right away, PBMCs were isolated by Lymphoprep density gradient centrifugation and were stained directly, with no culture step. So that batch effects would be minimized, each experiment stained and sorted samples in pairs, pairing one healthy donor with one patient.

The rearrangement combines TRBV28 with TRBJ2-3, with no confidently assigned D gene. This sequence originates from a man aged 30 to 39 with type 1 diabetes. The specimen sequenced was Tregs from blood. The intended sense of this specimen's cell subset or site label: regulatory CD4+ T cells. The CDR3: CASSYHPRDTQYF. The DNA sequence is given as TGTGCCAGCAGTTATCATCCCAGGGATACGCAGTATTTT.